These 10 T cell receptor beta chains share one sample of origin, sequenced in a study of a mutant IDH1 vaccine in newly diagnosed glioma. Time point defined: week 47, end of study. Every vaccine dose comprised 300 ug of mutant IDH1 20-mer peptide plus topical imiquimod. These receptors lack a known antigen. Sequencing was performed with immunoSEQ multiplex PCR; in TCRdb, only in-frame clones are kept and a portion is missing. This table has over 45,000 clones, around three quarters appearing once. Sequences were derived from PBMCs, sampled from a glioma patient whose treatment included an IDH1 peptide vaccine. These receptors originate from a man over 45 with glioma.

The V gene is TRBV5-5, the J gene TRBJ1-2; D may be TRBD1 (5 bases). Germline CDR1 and CDR2: SGHKS and YYEKEE (reference sequence). There are 17 residues in the CDR3. V lost 1 base, J lost 2 bases, and 18 bases lay in between. DNA of the CDR3: TGTGCCAGCAGCTTGATCTTGTGGGGGAGATCCAACTATGGCTACACCTTC. As protein: CASSLILWGRSNYGYTF.

The chain links TRBV5-4 to TRBJ1-2, with 7 bases matching TRBD1. J lost 7 bases, V lost 5 bases, and 11 bases had no gene match. The CDR3 sequence is 14 residues long. In germline, CDR1 is SGHNT, CDR2 YYREEE (reference sequence). The CDR3 loop reads CASRPRQGLSGYTF. The CDR3 nucleotides read TGTGCCAGCAGACCTCGACAGGGTCTTAGTGGCTACACCTTC.

The table lists this clone with a count of one. The chain combines TRBV18 with TRBJ1-1; no reliable D call. Germline CDR1 is KGHSH and CDR2 is LQKENI. Trimming removed 2 bases at V and 4 bases at J, with 14 bases between. The CDR3 spans 15 residues. The CDR3 spells CASSPNGEPGTEAFF. The CDR3 nucleotides are TGTGCCAGCTCACCAAATGGGGAACCGGGCACTGAAGCTTTCTTT.

A few counts support this clone. V is TRBV10-3 and J is TRBJ2-1; D gene uncertain. The CDR3 runs 14 residues. The germline gives CDR1 ENHRY, CDR2 SYGVKD. V lost 6 bases and J 4 bases, leaving 13 bases between the germline ends. CDR3 protein: CAIRYSAVYNEQFF. CDR3 coding DNA: TGTGCCATCAGATACTCCGCGGTTTACAATGAGCAGTTCTTC.

This clone appeared a few times. The chain employs TRBV2 and TRBJ1-4; 9 bases line up with TRBD1. The CDR3 is 14 residues long. Germline lookup yields CDR1 SNHLY and CDR2 FYNNEI. V trimming: 8 bases; J trimming: 6 bases; junction bases outside the gene matches: 7. CDR3 nucleotide sequence: TGTGCCAGCGGTACAGGGGGCAACGATGAAAAACTGTTTTTT. Encoded protein: CASGTGGNDEKLFF.

The chain joins TRBV7-9 to TRBJ1-5; no reliable D call. From germline, CDR1 is SEHNR and CDR2 FQNEAQ (reference sequence). The V and J ends lost 8 bases and 1 base respectively, with 15 bases between them. The CDR3 spans 15 residues. DNA for the CDR3: TGTGCCAGCCAGAAGGCCTCCGGGAGCAATCAGCCCCAGCATTTT. Protein product: CASQKASGSNQPQHF. The complete variable domain, with remaining parts taken from reference TRBV7-9 and TRBJ1-5, reads DTGVSQNPRHKITKRGQNVTFRCDPISEHNRLYWYRQTLGQGPEFLTYFQNEAQLEKSRLLSDRFSAERPKGSFSTLEIQRTEQGDSAMYLCASQKASGSNQPQHFGDGTRLSIL.

The chain employs TRBV11-2 and TRBJ1-5, with D unresolved. The CDR3 consists of 13 residues. Trimming removed 1 base at V and 4 bases at J, with 5 bases between. Germline values: CDR1 SGHAT, CDR2 FQNNGV. CDR3 in amino acids: CASSLGENQPQHF. CDR3 nucleotides: TGTGCCAGCAGCTTAGGCGAGAATCAGCCCCAGCATTTT.

V gene TRBV19 combines with J gene TRBJ2-3, with TRBD2 identical over 8 bases. From germline, CDR1 is LNHDA and CDR2 SQIVND (reference sequence). The CDR3 is made up of 16 amino acids. Trimming cost V 3 bases and J 0 bases; bases outside gene matches: 5. The CDR3: CASSMIGGGSTDTQYF. The DNA of the CDR3 is TGTGCCAGTAGTATGATTGGCGGGGGGAGCACAGATACGCAGTATTTT.

The chain joins TRBV10-3 to TRBJ1-2, with unresolved D. The CDR3 has 13 residues. Germline V gives CDR1 ENHRY, CDR2 SYGVKD. The germline V and J ends were trimmed by 6 bases and 6 bases, with 14 bases remaining between them. This CDR3 reads CAISPDGPDGYTF. The CDR3 DNA reads as TGTGCCATCAGCCCCGACGGACCCGATGGCTACACCTTC.

The chain employs TRBV27 and TRBJ1-1; D ambiguous. Germline CDR1 MNHEY, CDR2 SMNVEV (reference sequence). The V and J ends lost 7 bases and 10 bases respectively, with 19 bases between them. The CDR3 runs to 13 residues. CDR3 DNA sequence: TGTGCCAGCATGGCCGACTCTACACGAAGAGCTTTCTTT. The encoded protein is CASMADSTRRAFF.